This T cell receptor beta chain was recorded in a study of blood T cell repertoires in COVID-19. The length of the CDR3 is 16 residues. Germline V lookup: CDR1 MGHRA, CDR2 YSYEKL. The trim removed 0 bases at V and 4 bases at J, leaving 7 bases unmatched. TCRdb keeps only in-frame clones here, not all; method: immunoSEQ multiplex PCR. Of a few hundred thousand clones listed, just under 85% are singletons. Sequences were obtained from peripheral blood. This receptor was taken from a man older than 75 with acute or convalescent COVID-19. This chain uses TRBV4-1 with TRBJ1-2; 8 positions match TRBD1. The CDR3: CASSQDPGQGGYGYTF. In DNA form, the CDR3 reads TGCGCCAGCAGCCAAGATCCCGGACAGGGTGGCTATGGCTACACCTTC.